The sequence of this T cell receptor (beta chain) was determined in a study of blood T cell repertoires in COVID-19. Individuals drawn from some 25 US areas were roughly 18 to 95 years old. The germline gives CDR1 ENHRY, CDR2 SYGVKD. Deletions cut 2 bases from V and 4 bases from J, with 14 bases between. The CDR3 is 15 residues long. As handled by the study authors: Nucleated cell counts were estimated from reference gene primer amplification. TCRdb's table, derived via immunoSEQ multiplex PCR, lists solely in-frame clones and lacks some. That table is the source of V, J and clone size, and D and trimming were worked out from the DNA. The table has a few hundred thousand clones, 87% seen once; the top ten hold roughly a tenth.

The chain couples TRBV10-3 to TRBJ1-1; maybe TRBD1 (5 bases). Sample: PBMCs or T cells enriched from blood (not recorded which). The clonotype was recovered from a woman between 45 and 65 years old who had recovered from COVID-19. CDR3 in DNA: TGTGCCATCAGTGAGCCACCAGGGTTCGGCACTGAAGCTTTCTTT. Translation: CAISEPPGFGTEAFF.